This passage covers 32 T cell receptor beta chains from one sample sequenced in a study of control samples from healthy donors and cancer patients. Method: immunoSEQ multiplex PCR; TCRdb's copy keeps in-frame clones and lacks some. The table includes 70,000 to 95,000 clones, approximately 93% detected once. The specimen sequenced was PBMCs. These receptors came from a woman aged 40 to 50 with lung cancer.

V and J are TRBV7-9 and TRBJ2-7, with 11 bases fitting TRBD2. The ends lost 5 bases at V and 2 bases at J; junction bases unmatched: 8. The CDR3 contains 16 residues. The V gene's germline CDR1 is SEHNR and CDR2 FQNEAQ (reference sequence). In DNA, the CDR3 is TGTGCCAGCAGCCCCCTACTAGCGGGGGCCACCTACGAGCAGTACTTC. Translated: CASSPLLAGATYEQYF. The whole variable domain, remainder taken from reference TRBV7-9 and TRBJ2-7, is DTGVSQNPRHKITKRGQNVTFRCDPISEHNRLYWYRQTLGQGPEFLTYFQNEAQLEKSRLLSDRFSAERPKGSFSTLEIQRTEQGDSAMYLCASSPLLAGATYEQYFGPGTRLTVT.

J is TRBJ1-1 and V is TRBV6-6; 7 nucleotides match TRBD1. This CDR3 comprises 16 residues. The V segment lost 6 bases and the J segment 1 base; nucleotides outside the gene matches: 11. Germline-derived CDR1 and CDR2 are MNHNY and SVGAGI (reference sequence). The CDR3 region has the DNA TGTGCCAGCAGGCTCCTCCGGGACAGAAAGAACACTGAAGCTTTCTTT. This codes for CASRLLRDRKNTEAFF.

This chain connects TRBV5-1 to TRBJ1-2; no firm D call. The germline CDR1 and CDR2 sequences are SGHRS and YFSETQ. Trimming took 0 bases from V and 5 from J, leaving 8 bases between them. CDR3 length: 13 amino acids. In nucleotides, the CDR3 is TGCGCCAGCAGCTTGGGGTCGGGATATGGCTACACCTTC. Its translation is CASSLGSGYGYTF.

The chain recombines TRBV27 with TRBJ2-7; 7 bases agree with TRBD2. With 4 bases clipped from V and 9 bases from J, the junction kept 9 bases outside the gene matches. This CDR3 is 13 amino acids long. Germline V gene sequence: CDR1 MNHEY, CDR2 SMNVEV (reference sequence). The CDR3 DNA is TGTGCCAGCAGTTCCCTGGGGGGGACTGGGCAGTACTTC. As protein: CASSSLGGTGQYF.

The chain employs TRBV9 and TRBJ1-1; possible D gene TRBD1, 6 bases. The germline V gene has CDR1 SGDLS and CDR2 YYNGEE. The CDR3 is made up of 14 amino acids. The V end was cut by 0 bases, the J end by 6 bases, with 12 bases between. The CDR3 DNA sequence: TGTGCCAGCAGCGTAGCTCTTGGGGGGCCTGAAGCTTTCTTT. Encoded protein: CASSVALGGPEAFF.

This chain joins TRBV7-9 and TRBJ2-1; 10 nucleotides match TRBD2. V gave up 4 bases and J gave up 2 bases; unmatched junction bases: 5. The germline V gene has CDR1 SEHNR and CDR2 FQNEAQ (reference sequence). This CDR3 contains 16 residues. CDR3 DNA sequence: TGTGCCAGCAGCTCGATTCTAGCGGGGGCCTACAATGAGCAGTTCTTC. Encoded protein: CASSSILAGAYNEQFF.

The chain is built from TRBV2 and TRBJ2-7; 9 nucleotides match TRBD2. With V trimmed by 8 bases and J by 2 bases, 4 bases remained unmatched. Per germline, CDR1 SNHLY and CDR2 FYNNEI. The CDR3 sequence is 13 residues long. The chain's CDR3 is CASRLAAPYEQYF. In DNA form, the CDR3 reads TGTGCCAGCCGACTAGCGGCACCCTACGAGCAGTACTTC.

The chain has TRBV18 and TRBJ2-2, with 9 bases identical to TRBD1. Losses at the gene ends were 10 bases for V and 4 bases for J; bases not matched to a gene: 7. There are 14 residues in the CDR3. CDR1 and CDR2 (germline): KGHSH, LQKENI. The CDR3: CATTLTGGTGELFF. The CDR3 bases are TGTGCCACCACCCTGACAGGGGGCACCGGGGAGCTGTTTTTT.

The chain joins TRBV19 to TRBJ1-5, with 9 bases identical to TRBD1. J was trimmed by 0 bases and V by 3 bases; bases with no gene match: 6. Germline V lookup: CDR1 LNHDA, CDR2 SQIVND (reference sequence). This CDR3 contains 17 residues. CDR3 nucleotides: TGTGCCAGTAGTATGATGACAGGGGGTGTTAGCAATCAGCCCCAGCATTTT. The encoded protein is CASSMMTGGVSNQPQHF.

This chain joins TRBV19 and TRBJ1-6, with a weak D call TRBD1 (5 bases). The V and J ends lost 5 bases and 6 bases respectively, with 14 bases between them. Germline CDR1 and CDR2: LNHDA and SQIVND (reference sequence). The CDR3 spans 15 residues. The CDR3 region is CASSRETDSNSPLHF. Written as DNA, the CDR3 is TGTGCCAGTAGTCGCGAGACAGATTCTAATTCACCCCTCCACTTT. Variable domain in full (rest from reference TRBV19 and TRBJ1-6): DGGITQSPKYLFRKEGQNVTLSCEQNLNHDAMYWYRQDPGQGLRLIYYSQIVNDFQKGDIAEGYSVSREKKESFPLTVTSAQKNPTAFYLCASSRETDSNSPLHFGNGTRLTVT.

The J gene is TRBJ2-5, the V gene TRBV5-4; 11 bases align to TRBD2. The J segment lost 3 bases and the V segment lost 0 bases, leaving 7 bases of the junction unmatched. Germline CDR1 is SGHNT and CDR2 is YYREEE (reference sequence). This CDR3 comprises 17 residues. CDR3 nucleotide sequence: TGTGCCAGCAGCTTGGCCCCTAGCGGGGGGACCAAAGAGACCCAGTACTTC. This codes for CASSLAPSGGTKETQYF.

This clone was seen a handful of times. The chain has TRBV27 and TRBJ1-2, with TRBD1 identical over 7 bases. After removal of 4 bases from V and 5 bases from J, the junction contained 13 bases not matched to a gene. The CDR3 length is 16 residues. Germline V gene lookup returns CDR1 MNHEY and CDR2 SMNVEV (reference sequence). The CDR3 region is CASSSSSGTEGYGYTF. The CDR3 bases are TGTGCCAGCAGTTCCAGTTCCGGGACAGAAGGATATGGCTACACCTTC.

The rearrangement joins TRBV7-8 to TRBJ2-7, with D possibly matching TRBD1 (7 bases). Trimming took off 3 bases at V and 1 base at J, with 13 bases between the two ends. Per the germline V gene, CDR1 is SGHVS and CDR2 is FQNEAQ. CDR3 length equals 15 residues. The CDR3 bases are TGTGCCAGCAGCTTGACAGGGACTGATTCCTACGAGCAGTACTTC. It encodes CASSLTGTDSYEQYF.

The rearrangement joins TRBV4-1 to TRBJ1-1; weak D call: TRBD1 (6 bases). Trimming took off 1 base at V and 2 bases at J, with 17 bases between the two ends. Germline CDR1 reads MGHRA; CDR2 reads YSYEKL. The CDR3 sequence is 17 residues long. CDR3 amino acids: CASSQGQGPRLNTEAFF. As DNA, the CDR3 is TGCGCCAGCAGCCAAGGGCAGGGGCCTCGGCTTAACACTGAAGCTTTCTTT.

This clone was recorded once. The rearrangement links TRBV19 to TRBJ2-2; D not resolved. The CDR3 consists of 11 residues. Germline V gene lookup returns CDR1 LNHDA and CDR2 SQIVND (reference sequence). The ends were cut back, 3 bases at V and 6 bases at J, with 2 bases in the middle. CDR3 amino acids: CASSMAGELFF. CDR3 in DNA: TGTGCCAGTAGTATGGCCGGGGAGCTGTTTTTT.

V usage is TRBV18 and J usage is TRBJ2-1, with 7 bases that match TRBD1. CDR1 is KGHSH, CDR2 LQKENI, per germline. CDR3 length: 13 amino acids. V dropped 1 base and J dropped 9; count of bases not matched to a gene: 3. In DNA, the CDR3 is TGTGCCAGCTCACCACAGAACAGGGGTGAGCAGTTCTTC. Protein product: CASSPQNRGEQFF.

J is TRBJ1-6 and V is TRBV7-6, with D maybe TRBD1 (6 bases). The CDR3 runs 15 residues. V lost 5 bases to trimming and J lost 7 bases, with 15 bases between them. Germline V lookup: CDR1 SGHVS, CDR2 FNYEAQ. The CDR3 nucleotides read TGTGCCAGCAGCCCAGCAGGGGCGACGAATTCACCCCTCCACTTT. Translating it yields CASSPAGATNSPLHF.

This clone was recorded once. The chain recombines TRBV6-2 or TRBV6-3 with TRBJ1-1; D is uncertain. CDR3 length equals 15 residues. V was pared by 5 bases and J by 0 bases, with 13 bases between. Germline CDR1 MNHEY, CDR2 SVGEGT. The CDR3 DNA reads as TGTGCCAGCAGTCCCCTCCAGGAGCTGAACACTGAAGCTTTCTTT. Translated, it gives CASSPLQELNTEAFF.

This sequence joins TRBV30 and TRBJ2-7; TRBD1 aligns across 7 bases. V shed 3 bases and J 5 bases; nucleotides not matched to a gene: 7. CDR3 length: 13 residues. Germline loops: CDR1 GTSNPN, CDR2 SVGIG (reference sequence). CDR3 nucleotide sequence: TGTGCCTGGAGAAGGACAGGTCTCGACGAGCAGTACTTC. It yields the protein CAWRRTGLDEQYF. The full variable domain, in which reference TRBV30 and TRBJ2-7 provide the parts outside the CDR3, is SQTIHQWPATLVQPVGSPLSLECTVEGTSNPNLYWYRQAAGRGLQLLFYSVGIGQISSEVPQNLSASRPQDRQFILSSKKLLLSDSGFYLCAWRRTGLDEQYFGPGTRLTVT.

This clone was picked up one time. V gene TRBV11-2 combines with J gene TRBJ2-7; perhaps TRBD2 as D (5 bases). Germline loops: CDR1 SGHAT, CDR2 FQNNGV. The CDR3 has 13 residues. V shed 6 bases and J shed 4 bases, with 13 bases lying between them. CDR3 sequence: CASRPSGLYEQYF. The CDR3 DNA reads as TGTGCCAGCAGACCCTCAGGACTGTACGAGCAGTACTTC.

The chain is built from TRBV7-9 and TRBJ1-1; D not resolved. The CDR3 covers 12 residues. CDR1 is SEHNR and CDR2 is FQNEAQ in the germline V gene (reference sequence). V lost 1 base and J lost 5, with 5 bases in between. Here the CDR3 DNA reads TGTGCCAGCAGCTTAGGGTTGACTGAAGCTTTCTTT. This encodes CASSLGLTEAFF.

This chain connects TRBV2 to TRBJ2-2, with a possible D match to TRBD2 (6 bases). CDR1 and CDR2 (germline): SNHLY, FYNNEI. Trimming took off 6 bases at V and 6 bases at J, with 17 bases between the two ends. CDR3 length equals 15 residues. DNA of the CDR3: TGTGCCAGCAGGGTGACAAGCGGGTCCCCCGGGGAGCTGTTTTTT. Encoded protein: CASRVTSGSPGELFF.

The chain links TRBV28 to TRBJ1-2; no clear D gene. Trimming shortened V by 5 bases and J by 0 bases, and 4 bases separated the two germline ends. The CDR3 has 12 residues. Germline V gene sequence: CDR1 MDHEN, CDR2 SYDVKM. CDR3 region: CASSSSNYGYTF. The CDR3 coding sequence is TGTGCCAGCAGTAGTTCTAACTATGGCTACACCTTC.

This clone was observed once. The chain combines TRBV2 with TRBJ1-2, with a possible D match to TRBD1 (5 bases). V gave up 0 bases and J gave up 1 base, with 12 bases separating them. The germline V gene has CDR1 SNHLY and CDR2 FYNNEI. The CDR3 contains 16 residues. The CDR3 protein is CASSEARVRVNYGYTF. CDR3 nucleotide sequence: TGTGCCAGCAGTGAAGCGCGCGTCAGGGTTAACTATGGCTACACCTTC.

The chain carries TRBV12-3 or TRBV12-4 and TRBJ2-7; maybe TRBD1 (6 bases). CDR3 length: 13 residues. Trimming cost V 5 bases and J 6 bases, with 14 bases left between them. The chain's CDR3 is CASSAPDSIEQYF. DNA of the CDR3: TGTGCCAGCAGTGCGCCGGACAGTATCGAGCAGTACTTC.

Details on this clone: The missing conserved phenylalanine or tryptophan at the end of this CDR3 makes a read error likely. This sequence joins TRBV6-5 and TRBJ1-2; TRBD1 aligns across 8 bases. Germline V gene lookup returns CDR1 MNHEY and CDR2 SVGAGI. J gave up 2 bases and V 4 bases, and 9 bases lay outside the gene matches. The CDR3 sequence is 16 residues long. This CDR3 reads CASSSLPGQGNYGYTS. The CDR3 region has the DNA TGTGCCAGCAGTTCCCTACCCGGACAGGGAAACTATGGCTACACCTCC.

This clone showed up just once. The J gene is TRBJ2-1, the V gene TRBV10-1; D might be TRBD1 (5 bases). Trimming took off 0 bases at V and 8 bases at J, with 14 bases between the two ends. Germline V gene data show CDR1 as WNHNN and CDR2 as SYGVQD (reference sequence). The CDR3 is made up of 15 amino acids. The CDR3 loop reads CASSESAGYPYEQFF. CDR3 bases: TGCGCCAGCAGTGAGTCCGCAGGGTACCCCTATGAGCAGTTCTTC.

The rearrangement uses TRBV3-1 (or the pseudogene TRBV3-2) and TRBJ2-2; either TRBD1 or TRBD2 may fit D (6 bases each). Germline V gene lookup returns CDR1 LGHDT and CDR2 YNNKEL (reference sequence). CDR3 length: 16 residues. The germline V and J ends were trimmed by 7 bases and 4 bases, with 19 bases remaining between them. The CDR3 region is CASNFLGGPSTGELFF. The CDR3 nucleotides are TGTGCCAGCAACTTCCTAGGGGGGCCGAGCACCGGGGAGCTGTTTTTT.

The genes are TRBV27 and TRBJ2-7; TRBD1 agrees at 7 bases. The germline gives CDR1 MNHEY, CDR2 SMNVEV (reference sequence). Trimming took 0 bases from V and 3 from J; bases not matched to a gene: 8. The CDR3 extends over 16 amino acids. The CDR3 is CASSLSSRDSIYEQYF. CDR3 bases: TGTGCCAGCAGTTTATCGTCCCGGGACAGCATCTACGAGCAGTACTTC.

The chain carries TRBV18 and TRBJ2-7, with 10 bases aligning to TRBD1. CDR1 and CDR2 from the germline V gene are KGHSH and LQKENI. The CDR3 loop spans 15 amino acids. V trimming: 2 bases; J trimming: 3 bases; junction bases outside the gene matches: 4. The CDR3 sequence is CASSPGTGAYYEQYF. The CDR3 nucleotides are TGTGCCAGCTCACCAGGGACAGGGGCGTACTACGAGCAGTACTTC.

This chain links TRBV27 with TRBJ2-1; TRBD2 agrees at 10 bases. The J segment lost 4 bases and the V segment lost 3 bases, leaving 6 bases of the junction unmatched. The CDR3 length is 16 residues. CDR1 is MNHEY and CDR2 is SMNVEV in the germline V gene (reference sequence). CDR3 coding DNA: TGTGCCAGCAGTTTGAAGCTAGCGGGGGCATACAATGAGCAGTTCTTC. This sequence encodes CASSLKLAGAYNEQFF.

The chain carries TRBV14 and TRBJ2-1; no clear D gene. The CDR3 is 15 amino acids. Germline loops: CDR1 SGHDN, CDR2 FVKESK. V was cut by 7 bases and J by 0 bases, with 13 bases left in between. The CDR3 DNA is TGTGCCAGCATGGGTCTAAGGAGCTCCTACAATGAGCAGTTCTTC. It is translated as CASMGLRSSYNEQFF.